This TCR beta chain originates from a study of T cells after yellow fever vaccination. Germline V CDR1 and CDR2: SGHTA, FQGTGA. This CDR3 has 15 residues. Unmatched junction bases numbered 5, after V lost 1 base and J lost 4 bases. 5'RACE template switching added a universal primer site and UMIs to TCR cDNA. One entry per CDR3 protein, called by TCRdb with MiXCR from the 5' RACE reads. The sample contains some 600,000 distinct CDR3 sequences, 17% of which appear only once. Details on this clonotype: Antigen: not known.

Findings and caveats of the study: The presence of abundant clonotypes contaminating from the bulk population was possible in FACS-sorted repertoires.

The chain combines TRBV7-3 with TRBJ2-5, with 8 nucleotides matching TRBD2. The source material was PBMCs, sampled 5 to 6 days after the first yellow fever vaccination. This clonotype was obtained from a man between 18 and 35 years old who received the YFV17D yellow fever vaccine. The chain's CDR3 is CASSLNGGARETQYF. The CDR3 DNA is TGTGCCAGCAGCTTAAACGGGGGGGCCCGAGAGACCCAGTACTTC.